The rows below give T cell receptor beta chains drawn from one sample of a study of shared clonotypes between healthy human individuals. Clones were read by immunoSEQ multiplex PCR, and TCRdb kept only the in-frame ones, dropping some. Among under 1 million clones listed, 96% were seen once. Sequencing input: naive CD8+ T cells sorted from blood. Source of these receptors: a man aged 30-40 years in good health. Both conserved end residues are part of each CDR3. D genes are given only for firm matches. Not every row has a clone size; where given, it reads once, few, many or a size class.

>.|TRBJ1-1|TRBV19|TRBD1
CASSLYAGTGLNTEAFF
TGTGCCAGTAGTCTCTATGCCGGGACAGGGCTGAACACTGAAGCTTTCTTT
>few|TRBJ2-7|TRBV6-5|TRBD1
CASSAGTGGYEQYF
TGTGCCAGCAGCGCCGGGACAGGGGGCTACGAGCAGTACTTC
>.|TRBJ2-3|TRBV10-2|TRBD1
CASRVVMGTGYLADTQYF
TGCGCCAGCAGAGTAGTTATGGGGACAGGGTATCTAGCAGATACGCAGTATTTT
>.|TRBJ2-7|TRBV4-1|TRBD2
CASSQVGAASGLGEQYF
TGCGCCAGCAGCCAAGTAGGGGCCGCTAGCGGTCTGGGCGAGCAGTACTTC
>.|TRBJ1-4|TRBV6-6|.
CASASPGGQYEKLFF
TGTGCCAGCGCCTCCCCGGGGGGGCAATATGAAAAACTGTTTTTT
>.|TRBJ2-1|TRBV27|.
CASGRLVYNEQFF
TGTGCCAGCGGGAGGCTGGTCTACAATGAGCAGTTCTTC
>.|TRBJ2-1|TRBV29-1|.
CSVGSRNEQFF
TGCAGCGTCGGGTCAAGAAATGAGCAGTTCTTC
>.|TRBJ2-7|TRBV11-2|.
CASSFGGSYEQYF
TGTGCCAGCAGCTTTGGCGGATCCTACGAGCAGTACTTC
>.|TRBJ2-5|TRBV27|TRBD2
CASSLVLAGGIETQYF
TGTGCCAGCAGTTTAGTGCTAGCGGGAGGGATTGAGACCCAGTACTTC
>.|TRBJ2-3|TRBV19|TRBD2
CASTFGTSGTDTQYF
TGTGCCAGTACTTTCGGGACTAGCGGAACAGATACGCAGTATTTT
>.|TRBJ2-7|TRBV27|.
CASSTTAAYYEQYF
TGTGCCAGCAGTACGACAGCTGCTTACTACGAGCAGTACTTC
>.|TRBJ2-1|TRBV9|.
CASSLPKIAVSSYNEQFF
TGTGCCAGCAGCCTACCAAAAATAGCGGTAAGCTCCTACAATGAGCAGTTCTTC
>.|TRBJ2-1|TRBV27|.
CASSITKNNEQFF
TGTGCCAGCAGTATAACCAAGAACAATGAGCAGTTCTTC
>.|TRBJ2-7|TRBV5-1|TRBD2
CASRGLSGSSYEQYF
TGCGCCAGCAGAGGGCTTAGCGGGAGTTCCTATGAGCAGTACTTC
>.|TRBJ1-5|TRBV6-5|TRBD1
CASRLTGAHQPQHF
TGTGCCAGCAGGCTGACAGGGGCCCATCAGCCCCAGCATTTT
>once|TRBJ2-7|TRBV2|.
CATVGNRDYEQYF
TGTGCCACCGTTGGGAACAGGGACTACGAGCAGTACTTC
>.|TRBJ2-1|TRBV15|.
CATSKGRQERYNEQFF
TGTGCCACCAGCAAGGGTCGACAGGAAAGGTACAATGAGCAGTTCTTC
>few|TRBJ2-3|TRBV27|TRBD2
CASTQSRAGGLSTQYF
TGTGCCAGCACCCAGTCCCGAGCCGGGGGGTTGAGCACGCAGTATTTT
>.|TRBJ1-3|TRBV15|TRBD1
CATSRDRQGGNTIYF
TGTGCCACCAGCAGAGACCGACAGGGGGGAAACACCATATATTTT
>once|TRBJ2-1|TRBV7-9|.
CASTESPIGQFF
TGTGCCAGCACTGAAAGCCCGATAGGGCAGTTCTTC
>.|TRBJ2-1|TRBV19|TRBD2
CASRPGLAAPYNEQFF
TGTGCCAGTAGACCAGGACTAGCGGCACCCTACAATGAGCAGTTCTTC
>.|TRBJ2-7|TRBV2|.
CASSETPTGTGRYEQYF
TGTGCCAGCAGTGAAACGCCGACAGGGACTGGCCGCTACGAGCAGTACTTC
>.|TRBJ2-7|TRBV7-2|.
CASREVGAYEQYF
TGTGCCAGCAGAGAGGTCGGGGCCTACGAGCAGTACTTC
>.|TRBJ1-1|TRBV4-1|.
CASSQDRYTEAFF
TGCGCCAGCAGCCAAGACAGGTACACTGAAGCTTTCTTT
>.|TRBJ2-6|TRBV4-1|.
CASSHPGVGANVLTF
TGCGCCAGCAGCCATCCAGGGGTCGGGGCCAACGTCCTGACTTTC
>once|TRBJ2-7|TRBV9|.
CASSVGAANEQYF
TGTGCCAGCAGCGTAGGAGCGGCGAACGAGCAGTACTTC
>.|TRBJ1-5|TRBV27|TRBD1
CASSKAGQGRQPQHF
TGTGCCAGCAGTAAGGCGGGACAGGGACGTCAGCCCCAGCATTTT
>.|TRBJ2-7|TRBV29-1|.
CSVVRDGTYEQYF
TGCAGCGTTGTCCGGGACGGGACCTACGAGCAGTACTTC
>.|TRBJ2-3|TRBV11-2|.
CASSLDTQYF
TGTGCCAGCAGCTTAGATACGCAGTATTTT
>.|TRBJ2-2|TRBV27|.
CASRPYGAGELFF
TGTGCCAGCAGACCATACGGCGCCGGGGAGCTGTTTTTT
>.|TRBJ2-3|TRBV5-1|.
CASSLEALPDTQYF
TGCGCCAGCAGCTTGGAGGCCCTGCCGGATACGCAGTATTTT
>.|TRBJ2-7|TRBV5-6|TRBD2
CASSSGLVDEQYF
TGTGCCAGCAGCTCCGGACTAGTTGACGAGCAGTACTTC
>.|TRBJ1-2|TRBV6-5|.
CASSYTTNYGYTF
TGTGCCAGCAGTTACACCACGAACTATGGCTACACCTTC
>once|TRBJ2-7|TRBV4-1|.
CASSGQHSYEQYF
TGCGCCAGCAGCGGACAGCATTCCTACGAGCAGTACTTC
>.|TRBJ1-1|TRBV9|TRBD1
CASSPRQGVEAFF
TGTGCCAGCAGCCCCCGACAGGGGGTTGAAGCTTTCTTT
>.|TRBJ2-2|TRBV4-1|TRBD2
CASSQPGLGGRLAGELFF
TGCGCCAGCAGCCAGCCCGGGTTGGGCGGGAGGTTGGCCGGGGAGCTGTTTTTT
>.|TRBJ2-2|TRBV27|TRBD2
CASSLRLAVSTGELFF
TGTGCCAGCAGTTTGAGGCTAGCGGTCTCCACCGGGGAGCTGTTTTTT
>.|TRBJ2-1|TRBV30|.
CAWGSSYNEQFF
TGTGCCTGGGGCAGCTCCTACAATGAGCAGTTCTTC
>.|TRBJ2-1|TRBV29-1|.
CSVGGRPPNEQFF
TGCAGCGTTGGAGGGAGGCCCCCCAATGAGCAGTTCTTC
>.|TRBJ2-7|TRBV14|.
CASSRRRVGEQYF
TGTGCCAGCAGCCGACGCAGGGTCGGGGAGCAGTACTTC
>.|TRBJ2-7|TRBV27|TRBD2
CASRYIAGRSSYEQYF
TGTGCCAGCAGATACATAGCGGGGAGATCTTCCTACGAGCAGTACTTC
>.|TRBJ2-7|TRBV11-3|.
CASSLSGRGGEQYF
TGTGCCAGCAGCTTATCCGGCAGGGGAGGCGAGCAGTACTTC
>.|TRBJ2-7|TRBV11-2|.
CASSLELRIDSYEQYF
TGTGCCAGCAGCTTAGAGTTGCGGATCGACTCCTACGAGCAGTACTTC